These 27 T cell receptor beta chains came from one sample sequenced in a study of CD8 T cells in ankylosing spondylitis. TCRdb re-derived calls from the 5' RACE reads in MiXCR, one entry per CDR3 protein. The sample has 670,000 or so distinct CDR3 sequences; under 20% are singletons. For these TCRs, the target antigens are not known. Study-level points and caveats: There was a TCR beta motif, made of several highly homologous variants, that appeared characteristic of ankylosing spondylitis blood.

Sequencing was done on a sample of blood, either unsorted or a sorted T cell fraction (not recorded which). Source of these receptors: a male donor with ankylosing spondylitis.

This clonotype was observed a single time. The chain has TRBV20-1 and TRBJ2-3; 10 nucleotides line up with TRBD2. Germline V gives CDR1 DFQATT, CDR2 SNEGSKA (reference sequence). The CDR3 is made up of 14 amino acids. V was pared by 6 bases and J by 0 bases, with 3 bases of the junction left unmatched. The CDR3 DNA reads TGCAGTGCCAAACTAGCGGGGAGCACAGATACGCAGTATTTT. This translates into CSAKLAGSTDTQYF.

The V call is TRBV4-1, the J call TRBJ2-7; D is perhaps TRBD1 or TRBD2 (5 bases each). V was shortened by 7 bases and J by 5 bases, with 18 bases between the two germline ends. The CDR3 loop spans 14 amino acids. Per the germline V gene, CDR1 is MGHRA and CDR2 is YSYEKL. As DNA, the CDR3 is TGCGCCAGCACCTCGGGGCAGGGTAGCAACGAGCAGTACTTC. It specifies CASTSGQGSNEQYF.

This clonotype was recorded at least ten times. V and J are TRBV10-3 and TRBJ2-7; 9 bases are a match to TRBD2. Germline V gives CDR1 ENHRY, CDR2 SYGVKD. The length of the CDR3 is 15 residues. After removal of 5 bases from V and 4 bases from J, the junction contained 9 bases not matched to a gene. The CDR3 DNA is TGTGCCATCAGTAAGCTTTCTAGCGGGAAATACGAGCAGTACTTC. Residues: CAISKLSSGKYEQYF.

This clonotype has only a few counts. J is TRBJ1-2 and V is TRBV27; 7 bases are shared with TRBD1. The CDR3 sequence is 14 residues long. Germline V CDR1 and CDR2: MNHEY, SMNVEV (reference sequence). The V gene end was trimmed by 9 bases and the J gene end by 3 bases; junction bases not matched to a gene: 10. The CDR3 DNA sequence: TGTGCCAGACTCCGATCAGGGGGAGACTATGGCTACACCTTC. As protein: CARLRSGGDYGYTF.

The chain uses TRBV4-2 and TRBJ2-7, with D unresolved. Trimming took off 4 bases at V and 2 bases at J, with 12 bases between the two ends. The CDR3 length is 14 residues. The germline V gene encodes CDR1 LGHNA and CDR2 YNFKEQ. The CDR3 spells CASSPRTVAYEQYF. The CDR3 coding sequence is TGTGCCAGCAGCCCGCGGACGGTCGCCTACGAGCAGTACTTC.

In its sample, this clonotype was seen a few times. V is TRBV12-3 or TRBV12-4 and J is TRBJ2-1; 8 bases map to TRBD1. V was clipped by 4 bases and J by 6 bases; unmatched bases: 5. The CDR3 has 14 residues. The CDR3 protein is CASSSGQGGNEQFF. Here the CDR3 DNA reads TGTGCCAGCAGTTCTGGACAGGGCGGCAATGAGCAGTTCTTC.

The chain links TRBV7-8 to TRBJ2-3; D unresolved. The CDR3 is 14 amino acids. Between the trimmed V and J ends, which lost 0 bases and 5 bases, there was a span of 9 bases. Per germline, CDR1 SGHVS and CDR2 FQNEAQ. The CDR3 region has the DNA TGTGCCAGCAGCTTAGCAGTCACGGAAGATACGCAGTATTTT. The encoded protein is CASSLAVTEDTQYF.

As concerns this clonotype: A single base separates this from a much larger clone, so it may be a read error. The rearrangement uses TRBV7-6 and TRBJ2-1; D may be TRBD2 (5 bases). This CDR3 region has 15 residues. V was cut by 2 bases and J by 0 bases, with 8 bases left in between. Germline V gives CDR1 SGHVS, CDR2 FNYEAQ. CDR3 coding DNA: TGTGCCAGCAGCTTAATAGGGAGCTCCTACAATGAGCAGTTCTTC. Translating gives CASSLIGSSYNEQFF.

This chain links TRBV12-3 or TRBV12-4 with TRBJ1-5; 7 bases match TRBD1. The V gene end was trimmed by 6 bases and the J gene end by 1 base; junction bases not matched to a gene: 9. This CDR3 comprises 16 residues. The DNA of the CDR3 is TGTGCCAGCAGCCCAAGGACGGGACAGAGCAATCAGCCCCAGCATTTT. Its translation: CASSPRTGQSNQPQHF.

V is TRBV4-3 and J is TRBJ2-1; 11 positions agree with TRBD2. The CDR3 consists of 15 residues. After removal of 4 bases from V and 4 bases from J, the junction contained 3 bases not matched to a gene. Germline-derived CDR1 and CDR2 are LGHNA and YSLEER. In DNA form, the CDR3 reads TGCGCCAGCAGCCCTAGCGGGAGGTTTTACAATGAGCAGTTCTTC. Protein product: CASSPSGRFYNEQFF.

This clonotype has a handful of counts. This sequence joins TRBV12-3 or TRBV12-4 and TRBJ2-1; 10 positions agree with TRBD1. The CDR3 covers 13 residues. V trimming: 4 bases; J trimming: 13 bases; junction bases outside the gene matches: 7. The CDR3 sequence is CASSSGRDRGQFF. The CDR3 DNA reads as TGTGCCAGCAGTTCGGGGAGGGACAGGGGTCAGTTCTTC.

The CDR3 DNA reads TGCAGTGCTAGTAGGCAGGGGGGCTCCTACGAGCAGTACTTC. Protein product: CSASRQGGSYEQYF. The rearrangement joins TRBV20-1 to TRBJ2-7; possibly TRBD1 for D (7 bases). This CDR3 has 14 amino acids. Per the germline V gene, CDR1 is DFQATT and CDR2 is SNEGSKA (reference sequence). The V end lost 3 bases, the J end lost 0 bases, and 12 bases lay between the germline ends.

The table lists this clonotype with a few counts. The J gene is TRBJ1-2, the V gene TRBV9; TRBD1 is a possible D gene (5 bases). The CDR3 covers 15 residues. Germline CDR1 SGDLS, CDR2 YYNGEE. V was shortened by 4 bases and J by 8 bases, with 21 bases between the two germline ends. CDR3 sequence reads: CASSPAGRGFGGYTF. CDR3 bases: TGTGCCAGCAGCCCGGCGGGACGGGGATTTGGAGGCTACACCTTC.

This clonotype appeared many times. This sequence joins TRBV12-3 or TRBV12-4 and TRBJ2-1, with 8 bases identical to TRBD1. The CDR3 is 14 amino acids. V shed 6 bases, J shed 9 bases, and the junction held 10 bases outside the gene matches. CDR3 DNA: TGTGCCAGCAGGGCAGGGGGCGAAGGATTTGAGCAGTTCTTC. This sequence encodes CASRAGGEGFEQFF.

The chain recombines TRBV6-1 with TRBJ2-3; D is undetermined. The CDR3 length is 13 residues. The V end lost 6 bases, the J end lost 4 bases, and 11 bases lay between the germline ends. Germline-derived CDR1 and CDR2 are MNHNS and SASEGT. CDR3 coding DNA: TGTGCCAGCAGGGCTCCCGTTGCAGATACGCAGTATTTT. This encodes CASRAPVADTQYF.

This clonotype has more than one count but fewer than ten. The gene calls are TRBV7-2 and TRBJ1-6; D gene ambiguous. V lost 4 bases and J lost 0, with 10 bases in between. The germline V gene encodes CDR1 SGHTA and CDR2 FQGNSA. The CDR3 has 16 residues. The CDR3 region has the DNA TGTGCCAGCAGCTCATCCTCGAGCTCCTATAATTCACCCCTCCACTTT. Encoded protein: CASSSSSSSYNSPLHF.

Written as DNA, the CDR3 is TGTGCCAGCAGCTCCACTCCCTCGACAGGTAGAATTGAAGCTTTCTTT. It codes for CASSSTPSTGRIEAFF. This chain uses TRBV7-9 with TRBJ1-1, with TRBD1 as a possible D gene (6 bases). Trimming stripped 4 bases from V and 7 bases from J, with 22 bases between. Germline V gives CDR1 SEHNR, CDR2 FQNEAQ (reference sequence). CDR3 length: 16 residues.

The table lists this clonotype with many counts. The rearrangement joins TRBV7-2 to TRBJ2-7; 12 bases are shared with TRBD2. The CDR3 contains 16 residues. The germline gives CDR1 SGHTA, CDR2 FQGNSA. With 5 bases clipped from V and 0 bases from J, the junction kept 5 bases outside the gene matches. The CDR3 sequence: CASSRTSGTSSYEQYF. CDR3 sequence (DNA): TGTGCCAGCAGCCGGACTAGCGGGACCAGCTCCTACGAGCAGTACTTC.

The chain employs TRBV7-2 and TRBJ2-1; 11 bases are a match to TRBD2. CDR1 and CDR2 from the germline V gene are SGHTA and FQGNSA. The CDR3 is made up of 16 amino acids. Losses at the gene ends were 2 bases for V and 7 bases for J; bases not matched to a gene: 7. The CDR3 bases are TGTGCCAGCAGCTTATTGACTAGCGGGATAGGTAATGAGCAGTTCTTC. Protein sequence: CASSLLTSGIGNEQFF.

CDR3 sequence reads: CSAREGGGQPQHF. CDR3 bases: TGCAGTGCTAGAGAGGGGGGAGGTCAGCCCCAGCATTTT. This chain joins TRBV20-1 and TRBJ1-5; tentative D call: TRBD1 (5 bases). Germline assignment: CDR1 DFQATT and CDR2 SNEGSKA (reference sequence). The CDR3 is 13 amino acids. V lost 0 bases, J lost 6 bases, and 9 bases lay in between.

The chain recombines TRBV21-1 with TRBJ1-1. TRBV21-1 constitutes a pseudogene. This CDR3 has 15 residues. CDR3 bases: TGTGCCAGCAGCAAAGGTAACCACTTAAACACTGAAGCTTTCTTT. Encoded protein: CASSKGNHLNTEAFF.

Only a few counts were recorded for this clonotype. The V and J genes are TRBV7-8 and TRBJ2-3; 9 bases map to TRBD2. The ends lost 5 bases at V and 3 bases at J; junction bases unmatched: 9. Germline lookup yields CDR1 SGHVS and CDR2 FQNEAQ. This CDR3 spans 16 amino acids. CDR3 DNA sequence: TGTGCCAGCAGCCGGAGCGGGGGGCCCCAGACAGATACGCAGTATTTT. As protein: CASSRSGGPQTDTQYF.

This clonotype was counted many times. As DNA, the CDR3 is TGTGCCAGCACCAACCCCACGGGGGGGAACTACAATGAGCAGTTCTTC. It codes for CASTNPTGGNYNEQFF. The chain couples TRBV12-3 or TRBV12-4 to TRBJ2-1; 8 nucleotides agree with TRBD2. The length of the CDR3 is 16 residues. Germline trimming cut 7 bases from V and 3 bases from J; bases unmatched to any gene: 11.

This clonotype was counted only a few times. The V and J genes are TRBV20-1 and TRBJ2-1, with D unresolved. This CDR3 has 16 residues. V lost 0 bases and J 7 bases, leaving 19 bases between the germline ends. CDR1 and CDR2 (germline): DFQATT, SNEGSKA (reference sequence). CDR3 DNA sequence: TGCAGTGCTAGAGATTTAGAGGATCCCCTACGGAATGAGCAGTTCTTC. The encoded protein is CSARDLEDPLRNEQFF.

This clonotype was seen a few times. This chain links TRBV15 with TRBJ1-1; D perhaps matches TRBD1 (5 bases). V dropped 5 bases and J dropped 4 bases, with 23 bases sitting between them. CDR1 and CDR2 (germline): LNHNV, YYDKDF (reference sequence). The CDR3 covers 17 residues. The CDR3 loop reads CATSATFSGTLGTEAFF. The CDR3 coding sequence is TGTGCCACCAGCGCAACTTTCTCCGGGACCCTGGGCACTGAAGCTTTCTTT.

A few counts support this clonotype. This rearrangement joins TRBV9 to TRBJ1-3; maybe TRBD1 (5 bases). Germline V CDR1 and CDR2: SGDLS, YYNGEE. The CDR3 loop spans 14 amino acids. Trimming cost V 3 bases and J 1 base, with 8 bases left between them. This CDR3 is CASSATASGNTIYF. The CDR3 region has the DNA TGTGCCAGCAGCGCGACAGCGTCTGGAAACACCATATATTTT.

V and J are TRBV20-1 and TRBJ2-7; D not resolved. The ends were cut back, 3 bases at V and 2 bases at J, with 8 bases in the middle. Germline V gene lookup returns CDR1 DFQATT and CDR2 SNEGSKA (reference sequence). The CDR3 contains 12 residues. CDR3 nucleotides: TGCAGTGCTAGCACCGGAGCCTACGAGCAGTACTTC. Its protein product is CSASTGAYEQYF.